This passage covers 26 T cell receptor beta chains from one sample sequenced in a study of T cell repertoires in aging, cancer and after chemotherapy. Rearranged V-D-J TRB sequences were amplified with a mixed TRB-A/B primer pool. TCRdb itself ran the multiplex PCR reads through MiXCR, one entry per CDR3 protein. The sample carries some 4,500 distinct CDR3 sequences, around 26% recorded once. TCR beta rearrangements were amplified from peripheral blood genomic DNA. Source material: blood. All receptors come from a human donor with a blood cancer.

The chain has TRBV5-1 and TRBJ2-4, with 9 positions matching TRBD2. The CDR3 length is 14 residues. Germline loops: CDR1 SGHRS, CDR2 YFSETQ. J gave up 3 bases and V 4 bases, and 2 bases lay outside the gene matches. In DNA, the CDR3 is TGCGCCAGCAGCGGCGGGGGGGTCAAAAACATTCAGTACTTC. Encoded protein: CASSGGGVKNIQYF.

The chain recombines TRBV5-6 with TRBJ1-2; perhaps TRBD1 as D (6 bases). The germline CDR1 and CDR2 sequences are SGHDT and YYEEEE. Trimming took 5 bases from V and 8 from J, leaving 19 bases between them. The CDR3 runs 14 residues. CDR3 nucleotide sequence: TGTGCCAGCAGTTTTCCGGGGGGCGTAAGGGGCTACACCTTC. Its translation: CASSFPGGVRGYTF.

This clonotype appeared once. This chain links TRBV12-3 or TRBV12-4 with TRBJ2-3; 7 nucleotides match TRBD2. This CDR3 comprises 15 residues. V lost 7 bases, J lost 6 bases, and 13 bases stayed unmatched. The CDR3 nucleotides are TGTGCCAGCACTCTTAGAAGGGGAGGGACCGATACGCAGTATTTT. Residues: CASTLRRGGTDTQYF.

V usage is TRBV20-1 and J usage is TRBJ1-3; TRBD1 matches at 8 bases. V shed 3 bases, J shed 2 bases, and the junction held 6 bases outside the gene matches. The CDR3 extends over 15 amino acids. Germline assignment: CDR1 DFQATT and CDR2 SNEGSKA (reference sequence). This CDR3 reads CSASRQGIAGNTIYF. The CDR3 DNA reads as TGCAGTGCTAGTAGACAGGGGATCGCTGGAAACACCATATATTTT.

This clonotype has only a few counts. V is TRBV30 and J is TRBJ1-2; D is unresolved. Germline CDR1 is GTSNPN and CDR2 is SVGIG (reference sequence). This CDR3 has 11 amino acids. V shed 2 bases and J shed 2 bases, with 3 bases lying between them. In DNA form, the CDR3 reads TGTGCCTGGAGTATCAACTATGGCTACACCTTC. Amino acids: CAWSINYGYTF.

This clonotype was seen only a few times. This sequence joins TRBV6-1 and TRBJ1-5; possibly TRBD1 for D (6 bases). This CDR3 has 15 residues. Trimming left V 6 bases short and J 2 bases short, with 14 bases between. Germline V gives CDR1 MNHNS, CDR2 SASEGT. The CDR3 loop reads CASSDNRVGNQPQHF. DNA for the CDR3: TGTGCCAGCAGCGACAACAGGGTGGGCAATCAGCCCCAGCATTTT.

V usage is TRBV5-6 and J usage is TRBJ2-1, with TRBD2 identical over 10 bases. Germline CDR1 reads SGHDT; CDR2 reads YYEEEE. The CDR3 runs 15 residues. J was trimmed by 6 bases and V by 2 bases; bases with no gene match: 5. CDR3 residues: CASSFGSGRFNEQFF. CDR3 DNA sequence: TGTGCCAGCAGCTTTGGTAGCGGGAGGTTCAATGAGCAGTTCTTC.

In regard to this clonotype: A much more abundant neighbour one base away suggests this may be a read error. The chain is built from TRBV19 and TRBJ2-6, with a weak D call TRBD2 (5 bases). This CDR3 region has 15 residues. Germline loops: CDR1 LNHDA, CDR2 SQIVND (reference sequence). Trimming cost V 7 bases and J 3 bases, with 13 bases left between them. CDR3 DNA sequence: TGTGCCAGTACCCCGACGGGATGTGGGGCCAACGTCCTGACTTTC. It encodes CASTPTGCGANVLTF.

This clonotype was observed a handful of times. V usage is TRBV11-3 and J usage is TRBJ1-4; 7 nucleotides line up with TRBD1. The V gene's germline CDR1 is SGHNT and CDR2 YENEEA. The V segment lost 2 bases and the J segment 4 bases; nucleotides outside the gene matches: 4. This CDR3 has 15 residues. CDR3 nucleotide sequence: TGTGCCAGCAGCTTACTGCGGGACAGTAATGAAAAACTGTTTTTT. Its protein product is CASSLLRDSNEKLFF.

This chain connects TRBV19 to TRBJ2-3; D might be TRBD1 or TRBD2, each matching 5 bases. V lost 7 bases and J lost 4, with 24 bases in between. This CDR3 spans 17 amino acids. Germline CDR1 is LNHDA and CDR2 is SQIVND (reference sequence). CDR3 loop: CASNPGTAGPRADTQYF. CDR3 DNA sequence: TGTGCCAGTAACCCGGGGACCGCGGGTCCCCGGGCAGATACGCAGTATTTT.

Relative to its sample, this clonotype is medium-sized. This chain uses TRBV30 with TRBJ1-5; 9 bases match TRBD1. CDR1 is GTSNPN, CDR2 SVGIG, per germline (reference sequence). J lost 1 base, V lost 2 bases, and 3 bases had no gene match. The CDR3 is 15 residues long. The CDR3 DNA follows: TGTGCCTGGAGTTTCGGGACAGGGAGCAATCAGCCCCAGCATTTT. The encoded protein is CAWSFGTGSNQPQHF.

This clonotype came up a few times. The rearrangement uses TRBV19 and TRBJ1-2; weak D call: TRBD1 (5 bases). V was trimmed by 3 bases and J by 3 bases, leaving 17 bases between them. The CDR3 has 16 amino acids. CDR1 and CDR2 from the germline V gene are LNHDA and SQIVND (reference sequence). The CDR3 loop reads CASSISFAGGYYGYTF. CDR3 sequence (DNA): TGTGCCAGTAGTATTTCTTTCGCTGGGGGGTACTATGGCTACACCTTC.

This chain joins TRBV6-4 and TRBJ2-2, with 8 bases lining up with TRBD1. Germline CDR1 reads MRHNA; CDR2 reads SNTAGT. The CDR3 is made up of 14 amino acids. After removal of 6 bases from V and 6 bases from J, the junction contained 6 bases not matched to a gene. In DNA, the CDR3 is TGTGCCAGCAGCACAGGGGGTGTGGCCGGGGAGCTGTTTTTT. This encodes CASSTGGVAGELFF.

This clonotype was detected a few times. Mismatch with germline at one junction end may stem from a read error. The J gene is TRBJ1-2, the V gene TRBV7-9; 10 nucleotides line up with TRBD1. Germline CDR1 SEHNR, CDR2 FQNEAQ (reference sequence). This CDR3 is built from 15 residues. This CDR3 is CASRLAGTGEYGYTF. The CDR3 DNA reads TGTGCCAGCAGGTTAGCCGGGACAGGGGAGTATGGCTACACCTTC.

This clonotype was observed a few times. The J gene is TRBJ1-5, the V gene TRBV19; 7 bases align to TRBD1. The CDR3 runs 15 residues. Per germline, CDR1 LNHDA and CDR2 SQIVND (reference sequence). Germline trimming cut 7 bases from V and 6 bases from J; bases unmatched to any gene: 12. CDR3 amino acids: CASNFLRGLFQPQHF. For the CDR3, the DNA is TGTGCCAGTAACTTCTTGAGGGGGCTCTTTCAGCCCCAGCATTTT.

The V call is TRBV7-2, the J call TRBJ1-1; possible D gene TRBD1, 6 bases. From germline, CDR1 is SGHTA and CDR2 FQGNSA. The CDR3 is made up of 15 amino acids. V was cut by 4 bases and J by 3 bases, with 15 bases left in between. As DNA, the CDR3 is TGTGCCAGCAGCTGGATTGGGGGCGCAGACACTGAAGCTTTCTTT. Translated: CASSWIGGADTEAFF. Together with reference TRBV7-2 and TRBJ1-1, the CDR3 gives the full variable domain: GAGVSQSPSNKVTEKGKDVELRCDPISGHTALYWYRQSLGQGLEFLIYFQGNSAPDKSGLPSDRFSAERTGGSVSTLTIQRTQQEDSAVYLCASSWIGGADTEAFFGQGTRLTVV.

The V call is TRBV29-1, the J call TRBJ2-5; TRBD1 agrees at 7 bases. J lost 12 bases, V lost 3 bases, and 10 bases had no gene match. The CDR3 spans 12 residues. Germline V gives CDR1 SQVTM, CDR2 ANQGSEA. This CDR3 reads CSVEDRTGSKYF. The CDR3 DNA is TGCAGCGTTGAGGACAGGACCGGGTCAAAGTACTTC.

This chain joins TRBV30 and TRBJ2-1; tentatively, D is TRBD1 (6 bases). CDR1 and CDR2 (germline): GTSNPN, SVGIG (reference sequence). The CDR3 sequence is 16 residues long. With 2 bases removed from V and 0 bases from J, the gap between germline ends came to 14 bases. Written as DNA, the CDR3 is TGTGCCTGGAGTCAAATAGACAGGACCTCCTACAATGAGCAGTTCTTC. This translates into CAWSQIDRTSYNEQFF.

This clonotype was found a few times. J is TRBJ2-1 and V is TRBV18; 8 bases fit TRBD2. CDR1 KGHSH and CDR2 LQKENI come from the germline V gene. The CDR3 spans 18 residues. With V trimmed by 4 bases and J by 0 bases, 11 bases remained unmatched. CDR3: CASSLTGGGPSSYNEQFF. CDR3 nucleotides: TGTGCCAGCTCACTGACGGGCGGGGGGCCGAGCTCCTACAATGAGCAGTTCTTC. The whole variable domain, remainder taken from reference TRBV18 and TRBJ2-1, is NAGVMQNPRHLVRRRGQEARLRCSPMKGHSHVYWYRQLPEEGLKFMVYLQKENIIDESGMPKERFSAEFPKEGPSILRIQQVVRGDSAAYFCASSLTGGGPSSYNEQFFGPGTRLTVL.

The chain is built from TRBV5-6 and TRBJ1-2, with D unresolved. CDR1 is SGHDT and CDR2 is YYEEEE in the germline V gene. The CDR3 totals 14 residues. V was cut by 4 bases and J by 7 bases, with 17 bases left in between. The CDR3 sequence: CASSLLAGKGGYTF. The CDR3 nucleotides are TGTGCCAGCAGCCTCCTGGCGGGGAAGGGTGGCTACACCTTC.

Within the sample, this clonotype is medium-sized. The chain links TRBV30 to TRBJ1-1; D call uncertain. Germline loops: CDR1 GTSNPN, CDR2 SVGIG (reference sequence). V was cut by 5 bases and J by 11 bases, with 12 bases left in between. The CDR3 spans 10 residues. The CDR3 protein is CAWDKGGAFF. CDR3 in DNA: TGTGCCTGGGATAAGGGAGGGGCTTTCTTT.

This clonotype is termed medium-sized. The genes are TRBV27 and TRBJ2-3; 7 nucleotides align to TRBD2. V lost 7 bases, J lost 8 bases, and 9 bases stayed unmatched. Per germline, CDR1 MNHEY and CDR2 SMNVEV (reference sequence). This CDR3 is built from 13 residues. CDR3 sequence (DNA): TGTGCCAGCACTGGGGGAGGGCATGGTACGCAGTATTTT. Its translation is CASTGGGHGTQYF.

This clonotype is labeled as medium-sized (0.01 to 0.1%). The CDR3 region has the DNA TGCAGCGACCGGGCGACAGATGGTTATGGCTACACCTTC. It codes for CSDRATDGYGYTF. The chain combines TRBV29-1 with TRBJ1-2; perhaps TRBD1 as D (5 bases). CDR1 and CDR2 from the germline V gene are SQVTM and ANQGSEA. This CDR3 comprises 13 residues. Trimming removed 7 bases at V and 5 bases at J, with 17 bases between.

The rearrangement joins TRBV5-5 to TRBJ2-3; 7 bases agree with TRBD1. CDR1 is SGHKS and CDR2 is YYEKEE in the germline V gene (reference sequence). The CDR3 contains 17 residues. The junction had 15 bases not matched to a gene; V was cut back by 8 bases and J by 0 bases. DNA for the CDR3: TGTGCCAGAAGACTTCCCGGGACAGCCTCTAGCACAGATACGCAGTATTTT. Its protein is CARRLPGTASSTDTQYF.

The CDR3: CASTPRTGNYGYTF. CDR3 sequence (DNA): TGCGCCAGCACTCCCAGGACGGGGAACTATGGCTACACCTTC. The rearrangement links TRBV5-1 to TRBJ1-2; no reliable D call. CDR3 length equals 14 residues. Germline V gene sequence: CDR1 SGHRS, CDR2 YFSETQ. The ends were cut back, 6 bases at V and 2 bases at J, with 14 bases in the middle. Looking up the rest from reference TRBV5-1 and TRBJ1-2 gives the full variable domain: KAGVTQTPRYLIKTRGQQVTLSCSPISGHRSVSWYQQTPGQGLQFLFEYFSETQRNKGNFPGRFSGRQFSNSRSEMNVSTLELGDSALYLCASTPRTGNYGYTFGSGTRLTVV.

Turning to this clonotype: One base away lies a much larger clone, so this may be a sequencing read error. The chain links TRBV12-3 or TRBV12-4 to TRBJ2-3, with D possibly TRBD1 on 5 matching bases. There are 15 residues in the CDR3. This chain's CDR3 is CASHPEDLPTGTQYF. CDR3 coding DNA: TGTGCCAGCCATCCCGAGGACCTCCCCACAGGTACGCAGTATTTT.